This T cell receptor (beta chain) was sequenced for a study of cytomegalovirus exposure and HLA in healthy donors listed by TCRdb under 2017. A note on the overall study: According to a later analysis, one platform produced both the roughly 110 validation repertoires and the 730 or so repertoires of the first cohort. The study aimed to test whether cataloging public T cell receptors could reveal signatures of past pathogen exposure. A separate validation cohort of approximately 130 different subjects was used in addition to the roughly 670-subject first cohort. High-throughput TCR immunosequencing, statistical association of individual TCRs with disease status, and machine learning were combined to predict cytomegalovirus infection status. Study-level results and caveats: Most TCR sequences were observed very rarely across donors, whereas some public TCRs were present in many individuals. All 120 or so repertoires were used to score co-occurrence in the validation cohort in a later analysis, because that analysis had no HLA typing for the cohort. In the study, around 150 TCR beta chains were listed as associated with cytomegalovirus. The classifier was reported to diagnose cytomegalovirus status with high specificity and sensitivity in both the original cohort and the validation cohort. Three of the identified cytomegalovirus-associated TCR beta chains were confirmed in vitro to be specific for cytomegalovirus antigens. The authors suggested that the approach could potentially be generalized to other disease states and immunological phenotypes. Of the cluster scores, approximately 94% were above 0 in a later analysis, which found that TCRs clustered in the first cohort also tended to co-occur in the 120 or so validation repertoires.

Libraries were built with the immunoSEQ multiplex PCR assay. Per the source publication's procedure: A statistical classification framework was built for diagnosing cytomegalovirus status from the catalog of TCR beta chain sequences. Held by TCRdb, this immuneACCESS table contains in-frame sequences only and omits some clones. Under half of the omission traces to an unresolved V gene where checked; the cause of the rest is unknown. V and J calls and clone size come straight from that table; D and trimming were deduced from the DNA. The sample profile shows about 170,000 clones; around nine tenths of them were found once. The ten most abundant clones make up 4% to 5% of the sample. About this clone: Its antigen specificity is not known. No per-base quality is available; no much larger clone lies one base away.

V is reduced by 0 bases and J by 2 bases, leaving a spacing of 4 bases between them. The germline V gene yields SGHAT for CDR1 and FQNNGV for CDR2. The CDR3, from cysteine to phenylalanine, totals 14 residues. CDR3 DNA is the only sequence kept; it has 42 bases, read in frame from the first base. The donors were included in the validation cohort of 120 subjects, a group kept apart from the roughly 680-subject first cohort. The chain uses TRBV11-2 and TRBJ2-2; the D gene assignment is ambiguous. The specimen was PBMCs. This TCR was recovered from a man between 18 and 29 years old in good health and CMV-seropositive. This receptor has the CDR3 CASSLDPNTGELFF. The bases are TGTGCCAGCAGCTTAGACCCTAACACCGGGGAGCTGTTTTTT.